This record concerns one T cell receptor beta chain sequence. The target antigen is unknown. These data come from a study of T cell repertoires in cytomegalovirus infection. Study at large: In the study, CMV epitopes included recently identified HLA-C-restricted and well-studied HLA-B-restricted ones. Matching HLA type and CMV infection were both indicated by public TCR beta signatures.

TCRdb used MiXCR to reprocess the reads, holding one entry per CDR3 protein. The sample yields 250,000 to 300,000 distinct CDR3 sequences, approximately 22% seen once. V shed 3 bases, J shed 1 base, and the junction held 3 bases outside the gene matches. CDR1 is DFQATT and CDR2 is SNEGSKA in the germline V gene (reference sequence). CDR3 length: 14 amino acids. Study results and limitations: In two of eight donors, the top clonotype was HLA-C-restricted CMV-specific.

This specimen consisted of cultured PBMCs, obtained from culture after CMV antigen stimulation. This sequence was found in a human donor in good health (CMV status not recorded). Some clones in this sample may be carry-over from other donors' samples. The chain has TRBV20-1 and TRBJ2-5, with TRBD1 identical over 9 bases. The CDR3 region is CSASETGGQETQYF. CDR3 nucleotide sequence: TGCAGTGCTAGTGAGACAGGGGGCCAAGAGACCCAGTACTTC.